This T cell receptor beta chain was documented in a study of molecular identifiers for immune sequencing clone quantification. Study-level information: RNA, taken in replicates from approximately 20,000 or 100,000 naive CD8 cells, was split five ways, with four sequenced.

Study conclusions and caveats: Clones that had above 20 RNA copies took up over 99% of effector molecules but under 1% in naive cells. Detectable among roughly 1 million naive cells, according to reports, was Jurkat TCR RNA spiked in from one cell.

Previously reported methods and listed TCR primers produced the bulk TCR libraries. One entry per CDR3 protein, called by TCRdb with MiXCR from the PCR reads. The sample has 300,000 to 400,000 distinct CDR3 sequences, roughly 23% seen once. The table lists this clonotype with many counts. Its antigen is as yet unknown. This TCR was recovered from a human donor in good health. Some libraries in this study had Jurkat cell RNA spiked in. The sample comprised naive CD8+ T cells from blood, with Jurkat cell RNA spiked in. Stated subset: FACS-sorted CD8+CD4-CCR7+CD45RA+ naive T cells.

The CDR3 sequence: CASSTGVVDEQYF. DNA for the CDR3: TGTGCCAGCAGTACAGGGGTCGTGGACGAGCAGTACTTC. The V and J genes are TRBV12-3 or TRBV12-4 and TRBJ2-7; 7 bases are a match to TRBD1. The V gene end was trimmed by 5 bases and the J gene end by 5 bases; junction bases not matched to a gene: 6. CDR3 size: 13 residues.